The T cell receptor (beta chain) under discussion was sequenced for a study of T cells expressing NK-cell markers. Turning to the study itself: The TCR beta repertoires originated in sorted CD3+CD56+NKG2C+, CD3+CD56+NKG2C- and CD3+CD56-NKG2C+ T cells.

5'RACE template switching built TCR beta cDNA with unique molecular identifiers. TCRdb re-called the 5' RACE reads and shows each CDR3 protein once, DNA omitted. The table for this sample gives some 110,000 distinct CDR3 sequences. The CDR3 length is 11 residues. Sequencing was done on a sample of blood T cells: a sorted CD56 or NKG2C T cell subset, CD4+ or CD8+ T cells, or bulk PBMC T cells (not recorded which). The genes are TRBV12-3 or TRBV12-4 and TRBJ2-2. The TCR sequence derives from a woman aged 18 to 75 in good health. The CDR3 spells CASSRVGELFF.